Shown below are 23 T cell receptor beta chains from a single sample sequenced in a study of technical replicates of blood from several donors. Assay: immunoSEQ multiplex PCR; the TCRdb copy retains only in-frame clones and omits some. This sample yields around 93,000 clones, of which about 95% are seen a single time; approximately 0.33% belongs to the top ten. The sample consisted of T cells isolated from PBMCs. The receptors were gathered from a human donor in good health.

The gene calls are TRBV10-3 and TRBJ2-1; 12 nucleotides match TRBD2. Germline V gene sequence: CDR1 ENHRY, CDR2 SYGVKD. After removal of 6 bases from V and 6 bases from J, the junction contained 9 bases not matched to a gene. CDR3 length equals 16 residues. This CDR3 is CAISERLAGVGNEQFF. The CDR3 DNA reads TGTGCCATCAGCGAAAGACTAGCGGGAGTGGGCAATGAGCAGTTCTTC.

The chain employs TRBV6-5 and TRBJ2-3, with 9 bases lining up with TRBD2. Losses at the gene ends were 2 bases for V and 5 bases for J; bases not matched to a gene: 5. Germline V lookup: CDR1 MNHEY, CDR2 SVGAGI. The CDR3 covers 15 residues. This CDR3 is CASSYVAGAIDTQYF. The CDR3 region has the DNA TGTGCCAGCAGTTACGTAGCGGGAGCAATAGATACGCAGTATTTT.

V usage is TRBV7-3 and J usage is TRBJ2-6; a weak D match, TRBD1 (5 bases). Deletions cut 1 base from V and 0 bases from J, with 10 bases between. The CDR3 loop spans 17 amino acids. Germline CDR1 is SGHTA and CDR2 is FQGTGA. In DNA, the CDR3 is TGTGCCAGCAGCTTAAGAGCGACAGACTCTGGGGCCAACGTCCTGACTTTC. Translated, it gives CASSLRATDSGANVLTF.

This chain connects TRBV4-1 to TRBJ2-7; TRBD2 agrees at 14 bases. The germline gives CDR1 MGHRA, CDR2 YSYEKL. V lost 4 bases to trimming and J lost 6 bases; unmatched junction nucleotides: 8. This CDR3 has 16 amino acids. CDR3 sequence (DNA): TGCGCCAGCAGCCTCAGACTAGCGGGAGGGTTCGGCGAGCAGTACTTC. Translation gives CASSLRLAGGFGEQYF.

The CDR3 sequence is CASRSEMMNTEAFF. The CDR3 bases are TGTGCCAGTAGATCAGAAATGATGAACACTGAAGCTTTCTTT. The chain is built from TRBV19 and TRBJ1-1; D uncertain. The germline V gene has CDR1 LNHDA and CDR2 SQIVND (reference sequence). This CDR3 contains 14 residues. Deletions cut 6 bases from V and 0 bases from J, with 11 bases between.

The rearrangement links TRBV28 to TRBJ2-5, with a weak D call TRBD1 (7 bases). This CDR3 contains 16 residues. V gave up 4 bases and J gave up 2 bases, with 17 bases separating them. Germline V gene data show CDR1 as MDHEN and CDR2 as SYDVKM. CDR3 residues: CASSSQGEEWQETQYF. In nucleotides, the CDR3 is TGTGCCAGCAGTTCCCAGGGGGAGGAGTGGCAAGAGACCCAGTACTTC.

DNA of the CDR3: TGTGCCAGCAGCTTTCCAGCGGGGACAGATACGCAGTATTTT. This codes for CASSFPAGTDTQYF. This chain uses TRBV11-1 with TRBJ2-3, with 7 bases fitting TRBD2. V lost 3 bases to trimming and J lost 3 bases; unmatched junction nucleotides: 3. This CDR3 spans 14 amino acids. CDR1 and CDR2 from the germline V gene are SGHAT and FQDESV (reference sequence).

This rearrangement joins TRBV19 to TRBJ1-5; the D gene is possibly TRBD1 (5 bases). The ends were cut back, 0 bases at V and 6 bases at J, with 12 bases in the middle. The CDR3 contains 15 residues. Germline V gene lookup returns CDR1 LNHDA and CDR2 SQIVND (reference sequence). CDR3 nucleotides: TGTGCCAGTAGTATAGACAGGGCTTTAGGTCAGCCCCAGCATTTT. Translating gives CASSIDRALGQPQHF.

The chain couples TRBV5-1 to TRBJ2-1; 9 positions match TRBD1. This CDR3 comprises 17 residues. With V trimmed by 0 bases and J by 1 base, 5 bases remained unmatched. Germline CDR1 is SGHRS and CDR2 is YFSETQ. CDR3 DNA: TGCGCCAGCAGCTTGGAAGAACAGGGGGCGTCCTACAATGAGCAGTTCTTC. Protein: CASSLEEQGASYNEQFF.

The CDR3 here is CASSPPRVTQPQHF. DNA of the CDR3: TGTGCCAGCAGCCCCCCCAGGGTAACGCAGCCCCAGCATTTT. The chain uses TRBV28 and TRBJ1-5; TRBD1 is a possible D gene (5 bases). Germline V gene data show CDR1 as MDHEN and CDR2 as SYDVKM. Trimming took off 6 bases at V and 7 bases at J, with 16 bases between the two ends. The CDR3 covers 14 residues.

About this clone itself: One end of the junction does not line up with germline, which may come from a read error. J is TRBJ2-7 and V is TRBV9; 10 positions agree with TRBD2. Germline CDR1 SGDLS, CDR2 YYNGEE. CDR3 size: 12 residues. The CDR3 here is CASSETSGPLFF. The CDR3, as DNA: TGTGCCAGCAGTGAGACTAGCGGGCCTCTTTTCTTC.

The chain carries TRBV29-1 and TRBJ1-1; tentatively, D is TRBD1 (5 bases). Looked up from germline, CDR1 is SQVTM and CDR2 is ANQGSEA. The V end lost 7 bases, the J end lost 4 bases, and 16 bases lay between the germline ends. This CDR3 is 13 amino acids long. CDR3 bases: TGCAGCGCTAAGACAGCCGGAAGCACTGAAGCTTTCTTT. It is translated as CSAKTAGSTEAFF.

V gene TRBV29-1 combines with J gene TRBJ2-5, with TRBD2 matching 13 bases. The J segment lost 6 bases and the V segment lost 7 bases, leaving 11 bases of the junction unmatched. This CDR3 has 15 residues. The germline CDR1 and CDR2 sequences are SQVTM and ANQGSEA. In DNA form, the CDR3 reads TGCAGCGCGCGGGGAGGACTAGCGGGAGAGAAGACCCAGTACTTC. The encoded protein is CSARGGLAGEKTQYF.

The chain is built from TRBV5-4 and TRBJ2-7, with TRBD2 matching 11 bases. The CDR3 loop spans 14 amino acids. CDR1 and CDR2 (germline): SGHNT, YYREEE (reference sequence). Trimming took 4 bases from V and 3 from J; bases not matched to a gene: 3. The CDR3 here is CASSRGLAVYEQYF. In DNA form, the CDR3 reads TGTGCCAGCAGCCGGGGACTAGCGGTCTACGAGCAGTACTTC.

CDR3: CASSAETGVHGYTF. The CDR3 region has the DNA TGTGCCAGCAGCGCTGAGACAGGGGTCCATGGCTACACCTTC. The V gene is TRBV9, the J gene TRBJ1-2; 8 nucleotides match TRBD1. CDR3 length: 14 residues. Trimming removed 3 bases from V and 6 bases from J; junction bases left unmatched: 7. Germline loops: CDR1 SGDLS, CDR2 YYNGEE.

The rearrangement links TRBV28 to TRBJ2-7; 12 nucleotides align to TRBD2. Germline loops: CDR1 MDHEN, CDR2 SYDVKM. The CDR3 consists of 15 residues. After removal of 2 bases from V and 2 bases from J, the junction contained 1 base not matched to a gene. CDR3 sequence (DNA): TGTGCCAGCAGTTTACGACTAGCGGGAGCCTACGAGCAGTACTTC. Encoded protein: CASSLRLAGAYEQYF. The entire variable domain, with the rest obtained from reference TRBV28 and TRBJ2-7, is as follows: DVKVTQSSRYLVKRTGEKVFLECVQDMDHENMFWYRQDPGLGLRLIYFSYDVKMKEKGDIPEGYSVSREKKERFSLILESASTNQTSMYLCASSLRLAGAYEQYFGPGTRLTVT.

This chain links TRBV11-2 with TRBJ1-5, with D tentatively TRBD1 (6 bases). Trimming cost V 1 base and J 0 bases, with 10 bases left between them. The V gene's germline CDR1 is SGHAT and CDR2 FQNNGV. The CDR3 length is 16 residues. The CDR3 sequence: CASSLGQAYSNQPQHF. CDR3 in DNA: TGTGCCAGCAGCTTAGGACAGGCATATAGCAATCAGCCCCAGCATTTT.

CDR3 sequence: CSIEPQGTTTDTQYF. The CDR3 nucleotides read TGCAGCATCGAACCCCAGGGGACGACCACAGATACGCAGTATTTT. The rearrangement links TRBV29-1 to TRBJ2-3; a weak D match, TRBD1 (6 bases). Germline-derived CDR1 and CDR2 are SQVTM and ANQGSEA. V dropped 8 bases and J dropped 2 bases, with 20 bases sitting between them. The CDR3 totals 15 residues.

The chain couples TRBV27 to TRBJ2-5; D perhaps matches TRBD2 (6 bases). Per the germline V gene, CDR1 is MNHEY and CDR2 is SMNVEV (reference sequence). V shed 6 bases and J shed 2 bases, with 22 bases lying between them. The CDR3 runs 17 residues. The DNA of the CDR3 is TGTGCCAGCAGACCCATCCTAGAGGGAGGACCTCAAGAGACCCAGTACTTC. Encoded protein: CASRPILEGGPQETQYF.

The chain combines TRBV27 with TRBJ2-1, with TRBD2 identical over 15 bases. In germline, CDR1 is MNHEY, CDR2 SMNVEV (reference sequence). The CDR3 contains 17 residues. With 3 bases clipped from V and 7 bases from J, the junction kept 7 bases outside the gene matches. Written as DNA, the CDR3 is TGTGCCAGCAGTTTCCAAACCGGGACTAGCGGGAGGAATGAGCAGTTCTTC. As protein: CASSFQTGTSGRNEQFF.

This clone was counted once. This chain's CDR3 is CASSSLAVSSYEQYF. DNA for the CDR3: TGTGCCAGCAGCAGTCTAGCGGTTAGCTCCTACGAGCAGTACTTC. This sequence joins TRBV7-8 and TRBJ2-7; 7 bases fit TRBD2. The J segment lost 0 bases and the V segment lost 5 bases, leaving 7 bases of the junction unmatched. CDR3 size: 15 residues. The germline gives CDR1 SGHVS, CDR2 FQNEAQ.

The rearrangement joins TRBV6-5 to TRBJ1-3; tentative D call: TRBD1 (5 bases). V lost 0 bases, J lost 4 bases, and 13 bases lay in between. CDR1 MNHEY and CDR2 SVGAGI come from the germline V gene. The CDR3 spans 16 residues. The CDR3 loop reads CASSYSGGRSGNTIYF. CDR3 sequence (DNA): TGTGCCAGCAGTTACTCGGGGGGGAGATCGGGAAACACCATATATTTT.

The CDR3 sequence is CASSLSSVRATEAFF. The CDR3 DNA sequence: TGTGCCAGCAGTTTGTCTTCCGTACGAGCTACTGAAGCTTTCTTT. The chain combines TRBV27 with TRBJ1-1; D uncertain. Germline CDR1 is MNHEY and CDR2 is SMNVEV (reference sequence). Trimming left V 3 bases short and J 5 bases short, with 16 bases between. This CDR3 is 15 amino acids long.